This T cell receptor beta chain was identified in a study of cytomegalovirus exposure and HLA in healthy donors. Study overall: Unique TCR beta sequences numbering over 100 million came from roughly 180 million T cells in an earlier analysis.

Everyone who donated was a healthy bone marrow donor. Vbeta (60) and Jbeta (13) primers were used in the PCR. Profiled with immunoSEQ multiplex PCR; TCRdb holds only in-frame clones, not every one. The sample holds around 62,000 clones, around 80% seen once. This clone was seen a single time. Input material: PBMCs. The receptor was derived from a man in his forties or fifties in good health and CMV-seronegative.

The CDR3 region is CASSFLLAGGQEQYF. In DNA, the CDR3 is TGTGCCAGCAGCTTTTTGCTAGCGGGAGGGCAAGAGCAGTACTTC. V usage is TRBV11-2 and J usage is TRBJ2-7, with 12 nucleotides matching TRBD2. Per germline, CDR1 SGHAT and CDR2 FQNNGV. V shed 3 bases and J 7 bases; nucleotides not matched to a gene: 7. The CDR3 length is 15 residues.